Sequencing of this TCR beta chain was carried out in a study of blood T cell repertoires in COVID-19. Germline V gene lookup returns CDR1 LGHDT and CDR2 YNNKEL (reference sequence). V was cut by 4 bases and J by 1 base, with 7 bases left in between. There are 13 residues in the CDR3. Data came from immunoSEQ multiplex PCR; TCRdb stores just in-frame clones and leaves some out. The sample has over 200,000 clones, under 85% seen once. The source is a woman aged 30 to 39 with COVID-19, enrolled during active disease. The rearrangement uses TRBV3-1 (or the pseudogene TRBV3-2) and TRBJ1-1, with a tentative D call TRBD1 (6 bases). The sequenced material came from peripheral blood. The CDR3 loop is CASSRGGNTEAFF. The DNA of the CDR3 is TGTGCCAGCAGCCGAGGGGGGAACACTGAAGCTTTCTTT.